This T cell receptor beta chain was obtained from a study of T cell repertoires in cytomegalovirus infection. Study context: Carrying CMV and the relevant HLA type showed in public TCR beta signatures.

This clonotype was detected ten times or more. Its antigen is not identified. The CDR3 runs to 15 residues. Germline lookup yields CDR1 SGHTA and CDR2 FQGNSA. V gave up 1 base and J gave up 3 bases, with 13 bases separating them. Via MiXCR, TCRdb re-called the reads, giving one row per CDR3 protein. The sample lists 60,000 to 85,000 distinct CDR3 sequences, more than 20% seen once, with 65% to 85% in the top ten. The study's findings and limits: Identification of carriers of CMV plus the relevant HLA was performed using cumulative public TCR beta family frequency. HLA-C-restricted CMV clonotypes gave the most frequent clonotype in two of eight donors.

The chain uses TRBV7-2 and TRBJ2-7, with D perhaps matching TRBD2 (6 bases). The sequence was obtained from a human donor in good health (CMV status not recorded). Some clones in this sample may be carry-over from other donors' samples. The sample comprised PBMCs, sequenced either directly or after in vitro stimulation (not recorded which). CDR3 sequence (DNA): TGTGCCAGCAGCTTAGTCAAGGGAGGTTTCTACGAGCAGTACTTC. Protein product: CASSLVKGGFYEQYF.